A selection of T cell receptor beta chains follows, all from one sample in a study of patients and donors after allogeneic stem cell transplantation. Each CDR3 protein gets one entry after TCRdb re-called the RT-PCR reads with MiXCR. Of a few hundred thousand distinct CDR3 sequences listed, about 38% are singletons. Sequenced: blood, either unsorted or a sorted T cell fraction (not recorded which). All receptors derive from a human donor who was either an allogeneic HSCT recipient or a stem cell or donor lymphocyte infusion donor (not recorded which). It is not recorded whose cells these are; they may come from a transplant donor. CDR3s include the opening cysteine and the closing phenylalanine or tryptophan. Size values are once, few and many counts, or a class for expanded clones, and some rows have none.

few	TRBJ2-2	TRBV12-3/TRBV12-4	CASSLTAGLNTGELFF
few	TRBJ1-3	TRBV12-3/TRBV12-4	CASSFHREMSGNTIYF
.	TRBJ1-2	TRBV12-3/TRBV12-4	CASKPNYQPYYGYTF
.	TRBJ2-1	TRBV4-1	CASSQGPGGVYNEQFF
once	TRBJ2-1	TRBV7-2	CASSLRGGLTYNEQFF
.	TRBJ1-1	TRBV4-1	CASSPYGETGPMGTEAFF
few	TRBJ1-2	TRBV25-1	CASSRNVPFYGYTF
few	TRBJ2-1	TRBV5-1	CASSSGQGFYNEQFF
.	TRBJ1-1	TRBV12-3/TRBV12-4	CASRPDSTEAFF
few	TRBJ2-7	TRBV6-2/TRBV6-3	CASTSRPGFHEQYF
.	TRBJ2-1	TRBV5-6	CASSFKGNIISSYNEQFF
few	TRBJ2-3	TRBV10-3	CAISVSTDTQYF
.	TRBJ2-2	TRBV6-5	CASSYSSTGELFF
.	TRBJ1-2	TRBV2	CASSEQGQHYGYTF
few	TRBJ2-1	TRBV3-1	CASSPTLAGGFNEQFF
few	TRBJ1-2	TRBV7-9	CASSLRGSQVSNNYGYTF
.	TRBJ1-2	TRBV6-2/TRBV6-3	CASSSTGSGYTF
.	TRBJ1-2	TRBV4-3	CASSQDSQKNYGYTF
few	TRBJ2-5	TRBV4-2	CASSQVEGGQKTQYF
few	TRBJ1-6	TRBV7-9	CASSQGHSSPLHF
few	TRBJ2-3	TRBV5-1	CASSLEGTDTQYF
.	TRBJ2-7	TRBV20-1	CSATPGAGYEQYF
.	TRBJ2-7	TRBV4-1	CASSQRAQSYEQYF
few	TRBJ1-6	TRBV12-3/TRBV12-4	CASSSSANNSPLHF
.	TRBJ2-5	TRBV16	CASSQSGQGFQETQYF
few	TRBJ2-3	TRBV10-3	CAIGINRGDTQYF
.	TRBJ2-2	TRBV7-6	CASSLAPGTADTGELFF
.	TRBJ1-5	TRBV6-2/TRBV6-3	CASRPDSDNQPQHF
few	TRBJ2-3	TRBV5-1	CASRPSGQLTDTQYF
.	TRBJ2-7	TRBV4-1	CASSQVYIRDRYEQYF
.	TRBJ1-2	TRBV2	CASSVKGANYGYTF
.	TRBJ2-2	TRBV10-3	CAITEDYNSGELFF
few	TRBJ1-3	TRBV7-2	CASSLGGQTGNTIYF
few	TRBJ1-1	TRBV5-6	CASSHYPTGGSEAFF
.	TRBJ1-6	TRBV12-3/TRBV12-4	CASSLGGQGLPLHF
.	TRBJ2-3	TRBV20-1	CSARPTTDTQYF
.	TRBJ1-1	TRBV30	CAVGGKNTEAFF
.	TRBJ1-6	TRBV6-6	CASVGFYNSPLHF
.	TRBJ2-2	TRBV7-3	CASSSSAGELFF
.	TRBJ1-1	TRBV18	CASSPITGVDTEAFF
.	TRBJ2-3	TRBV20-1	CSARTSIPRRTDTQYF
.	TRBJ2-7	TRBV20-1	CSARDYRSYEQYF